These 16 T cell receptor beta chains were sequenced from one sample in a study of blood T cell repertoires in COVID-19. TCRdb keeps only in-frame clones here, not all; method: immunoSEQ multiplex PCR. The table has about 90,000 clones, roughly 80% seen once. Specimen: peripheral blood. The receptors here all came from a woman aged 65 to 85 with acute or convalescent COVID-19.

The V call is TRBV27, the J call TRBJ2-7; tentatively, D is TRBD1 (5 bases). The CDR3 extends over 13 amino acids. Trimming removed 0 bases at V and 5 bases at J, with 8 bases between. Per the germline V gene, CDR1 is MNHEY and CDR2 is SMNVEV (reference sequence). The CDR3 sequence is CASSLSRQNEQYF. In DNA form, the CDR3 reads TGTGCCAGCAGTTTATCTAGACAGAACGAGCAGTACTTC.

The chain combines TRBV6-6 with TRBJ1-1; D is perhaps TRBD1 (6 bases). CDR3 length equals 14 residues. Germline CDR1 MNHNY, CDR2 SVGAGI (reference sequence). Trimming took 5 bases from V and 3 from J, leaving 13 bases between them. The DNA of the CDR3 is TGTGCCAGCAGTCTCAGGGGTTCTGACACTGAAGCTTTCTTT. Residues: CASSLRGSDTEAFF.

The chain carries TRBV19 and TRBJ2-7; 9 nucleotides agree with TRBD2. The CDR3 has 13 amino acids. Germline V gene sequence: CDR1 LNHDA, CDR2 SQIVND (reference sequence). V was pared by 4 bases and J by 7 bases, with 5 bases of the junction left unmatched. CDR3 residues: CASSSGRAWEQYF. The CDR3 region has the DNA TGTGCCAGTAGTAGCGGGAGGGCCTGGGAGCAGTACTTC.

V usage is TRBV2 and J usage is TRBJ2-1; tentatively, D is TRBD2 (6 bases). V gave up 6 bases and J gave up 7 bases, with 13 bases separating them. The CDR3 loop spans 13 amino acids. Germline assignment: CDR1 SNHLY and CDR2 FYNNEI. CDR3 nucleotide sequence: TGTGCCAGCAGCGGGACTCCCTGGAATGAGCAGTTCTTC. It codes for CASSGTPWNEQFF.

J is TRBJ2-2 and V is TRBV7-2; 13 nucleotides line up with TRBD2. The V segment lost 4 bases and the J segment 6 bases; nucleotides outside the gene matches: 5. The length of the CDR3 is 16 residues. The germline CDR1 and CDR2 sequences are SGHTA and FQGNSA. The CDR3 coding sequence is TGTGCCAGCAGCTGGAGGACTAGCGGGGGTGCCGGGGAGCTGTTTTTT. Protein: CASSWRTSGGAGELFF.

V and J are TRBV9 and TRBJ2-5, with D possibly matching TRBD2 (6 bases). The V gene lost 4 bases and the J gene lost 1 base, with 11 bases spanning the gap. The germline V gene encodes CDR1 SGDLS and CDR2 YYNGEE. The CDR3 is 14 residues long. The CDR3 DNA sequence: TGTGCCAGCAGCATCGGGGGTGGCCAAGAGACCCAGTACTTC. Amino acids: CASSIGGGQETQYF. Filled out from reference TRBV9 and TRBJ2-5, the complete variable domain reads DSGVTQTPKHLITATGQRVTLRCSPRSGDLSVYWYQQSLDQGLQFLIQYYNGEERAKGNILERFSAQQFPDLHSELNLSSLELGDSALYFCASSIGGGQETQYFGPGTRLLVL.

The rearrangement links TRBV23-1 to TRBJ2-1; 7 positions agree with TRBD1. TRBV23-1 is an open reading frame whose function is uncertain. J gave up 5 bases and V 2 bases, and 0 bases lay outside the gene matches. This CDR3 is built from 13 residues. CDR3 in amino acids: CASSQDRDNEQFF. For the CDR3, the DNA is TGCGCCAGCAGTCAAGACAGGGACAATGAGCAGTTCTTC.

The DNA for the CDR3 is TGTGCCAGCAGCCCCGCGGCAGGGGCACAGCCCCAGCATTTT. Protein product: CASSPAAGAQPQHF. J is TRBJ1-5 and V is TRBV6-5, with TRBD1 as a possible D gene (6 bases). Germline CDR1 and CDR2: MNHEY and SVGAGI. The CDR3 spans 14 residues. V shed 6 bases and J shed 7 bases, with 16 bases lying between them.

The chain recombines TRBV15 with TRBJ2-7; a possible D gene is TRBD2 (5 bases). Germline V CDR1 and CDR2: LNHNV, YYDKDF (reference sequence). Trimming removed 0 bases at V and 4 bases at J, with 7 bases between. This CDR3 region has 13 residues. The CDR3 is CATSRDRDYEQYF. In DNA, the CDR3 is TGTGCCACCAGCAGAGATCGGGATTACGAGCAGTACTTC.

The chain couples TRBV2 to TRBJ1-5, with a tentative D call TRBD1 (6 bases). The ends were cut back, 6 bases at V and 0 bases at J, with 15 bases in the middle. CDR3 length equals 16 residues. Germline V gives CDR1 SNHLY, CDR2 FYNNEI. The CDR3 coding sequence is TGTGCCAGCAGAAGGGACAATTTTTATAGCAATCAGCCCCAGCATTTT. Translation gives CASRRDNFYSNQPQHF.

J is TRBJ1-3 and V is TRBV9; 7 bases are shared with TRBD1. CDR1 and CDR2 from the germline V gene are SGDLS and YYNGEE. This CDR3 is 16 amino acids long. With V trimmed by 4 bases and J by 0 bases, 7 bases remained unmatched. The CDR3, as DNA: TGTGCCAGCAGCAATGACAACAGGGGCTCTGGAAACACCATATATTTT. Protein: CASSNDNRGSGNTIYF.

This rearrangement joins TRBV30 to TRBJ1-4; D is undetermined. Trimming took 4 bases from V and 2 from J, leaving 17 bases between them. CDR1 is GTSNPN and CDR2 is SVGIG in the germline V gene (reference sequence). This CDR3 spans 16 amino acids. CDR3 in DNA: TGTGCCTGGAAAACGGGGAAATTTGGCACTAATGAAAAACTGTTTTTT. Protein product: CAWKTGKFGTNEKLFF.

This clone has ten or more counts. This chain links TRBV11-1 with TRBJ2-3; 8 bases fit TRBD2. V lost 3 bases, J lost 4 bases, and 3 bases stayed unmatched. Germline-derived CDR1 and CDR2 are SGHAT and FQDESV (reference sequence). This CDR3 comprises 14 residues. The CDR3 sequence: CASSFAGGPDTQYF. For the CDR3, the DNA is TGTGCCAGCAGCTTTGCGGGGGGTCCAGATACGCAGTATTTT.

V and J are TRBV5-4 and TRBJ2-7; D might be TRBD1 (6 bases). With 3 bases removed from V and 1 base from J, the gap between germline ends came to 14 bases. From germline, CDR1 is SGHNT and CDR2 YYREEE (reference sequence). The CDR3 length is 15 residues. The CDR3 region has the DNA TGTGCCAGCAGCTCGGTGGCAACAGGGTCCTACGAGCAGTACTTC. Translation: CASSSVATGSYEQYF.

The V and J genes are TRBV28 and TRBJ2-7; TRBD2 aligns across 7 bases. The CDR3 has 12 amino acids. The V gene's germline CDR1 is MDHEN and CDR2 SYDVKM. J gave up 3 bases and V 6 bases, and 2 bases lay outside the gene matches. CDR3 region: CASRRDYYEQYF. The CDR3, as DNA: TGTGCCAGCAGACGGGACTACTACGAGCAGTACTTC.

The chain employs TRBV27 and TRBJ1-2, with TRBD1 identical over 7 bases. Germline trimming cut 5 bases from V and 2 bases from J; bases unmatched to any gene: 5. CDR1 and CDR2 (germline): MNHEY, SMNVEV (reference sequence). CDR3 length equals 14 residues. The CDR3 region has the DNA TGTGCCAGCAGTCCCGGGACAGTGAACTATGGCTACACCTTC. It yields the protein CASSPGTVNYGYTF.